A selection of T cell receptor beta chains follows, all from one sample in a study of cytotoxic CD8 clonotypes in ibrutinib-treated CLL. Sequencing was performed with immunoSEQ multiplex PCR; in TCRdb, only in-frame clones are kept and a portion is missing. The repertoire includes around 310,000 clones, roughly 85% of them detected once, and more than 6% sits in the top ten. Source: PBMCs, taken before ibrutinib treatment. The receptor source for this set is a human donor with chronic lymphocytic leukemia. Both conserved end residues are part of each CDR3. Each record gives: D gene, clone size, V gene, CDR3 length, J gene, CDR3 protein, CDR3 DNA. D genes are given only for firm matches. Size is stated for part of the rows, as once, few or many counts, or as a class when the clone is expanded.

>-|-|TRBV4-2|15|TRBJ1-5
CASSQGGNSNQPQHF
TGTGCCAGCAGCCAAGGAGGGAATAGCAATCAGCCCCAGCATTTT
>-|-|TRBV30|14|TRBJ2-2
CAWRVGTRYGELFF
TGTGCCTGGAGAGTGGGGACCCGATACGGGGAGCTGTTTTTT
>-|-|TRBV7-6|14|TRBJ1-4
CASSLGGSSEKLFF
TGTGCCAGCAGCTTAGGTGGCAGCTCTGAAAAACTGTTTTTT
>TRBD2|-|TRBV7-2|16|TRBJ2-3
CASSLKLAASTDTQYF
TGTGCCAGCAGCTTAAAACTAGCGGCTAGCACAGATACGCAGTATTTT
>-|-|TRBV5-5|16|TRBJ2-5
CASSQGAGREEETQYF
TGTGCCAGCAGCCAGGGTGCAGGCAGGGAAGAAGAGACCCAGTACTTC
>TRBD1|-|TRBV5-8|14|TRBJ2-7
CASSWTGTTYEQYF
TGTGCCAGCAGCTGGACAGGGACAACCTACGAGCAGTACTTC
>TRBD1|-|TRBV9|14|TRBJ1-2
CASSAGQGDYGYTF
TGTGCCAGCAGCGCCGGACAGGGGGATTATGGCTACACCTTC
>-|few|TRBV4-1|16|TRBJ1-2
CASSQVFQTASYGYTF
TGCGCCAGCAGCCAAGTTTTCCAGACCGCTAGCTATGGCTACACCTTC
>-|-|TRBV7-9|15|TRBJ2-1
CASTPGEGEGSEQFF
TGTGCCAGCACCCCCGGGGAGGGGGAAGGAAGTGAGCAGTTCTTC
>TRBD2|-|TRBV29-1|13|TRBJ2-1
CSGTSGRASEQFF
TGCAGCGGAACTAGCGGGAGGGCCTCTGAGCAGTTCTTC
>-|-|TRBV6-5|13|TRBJ1-5
CASSYDGGQPQHF
TGTGCCAGCAGTTACGACGGGGGTCAGCCCCAGCATTTT
>-|-|TRBV5-4|15|TRBJ2-7
CASSSRGRATYEQYF
TGTGCCAGCAGCTCGCGGGGACGGGCCACCTACGAGCAGTACTTC
>TRBD2|few|TRBV9|16|TRBJ2-3
CASSVALREPGDTQYF
TGTGCCAGCAGCGTAGCCTTGCGGGAGCCAGGAGATACGCAGTATTTT
>-|-|TRBV7-6|14|TRBJ1-2
CASSDRRDSYGYTF
TGTGCCAGCAGCGATCGCAGGGATAGCTATGGCTACACCTTC
>-|-|TRBV20-1|10|TRBJ2-1
CSAQGNEQFF
TGCAGTGCTCAGGGGAATGAGCAGTTCTTC
>TRBD1|-|TRBV27|18|TRBJ2-2
CASSLFGGGDRATGELFF
TGTGCCAGCAGTTTATTTGGAGGAGGGGACAGGGCGACCGGGGAGCTGTTTTTT
>TRBD2|-|TRBV7-2|14|TRBJ2-3
CASSSGTSGVTQYF
TGTGCCAGCAGCTCGGGGACTAGCGGAGTTACGCAGTATTTT
>TRBD1|-|TRBV4-2|15|TRBJ2-7
CASSQAGTGDYEQYF
TGTGCCAGCAGCCAAGCCGGGACAGGAGACTACGAGCAGTACTTC
>-|few|TRBV29-1|15|TRBJ1-2
CSVEEVPSGGNGYTF
TGCAGCGTTGAAGAAGTCCCGTCGGGAGGAAATGGCTACACCTTC
>-|-|TRBV4-1|15|TRBJ1-2
CASNPTGIHNYSYTF
TGCGCCAGCAACCCGACAGGTATTCACAACTATAGCTACACCTTC
>-|-|TRBV27|15|TRBJ2-7
CASSLTRTLVNEQYF
TGTGCCAGCAGTTTGACTCGGACCCTCGTAAACGAGCAGTACTTC
>TRBD1|-|TRBV5-1|14|TRBJ1-1
CASRSDRDFIGAFF
TGCGCCAGCCGTTCGGACAGGGATTTTATTGGAGCTTTCTTT
>-|-|TRBV14|14|TRBJ2-7
CASSQDYPSYEQYF
TGTGCCAGCAGCCAAGATTATCCCAGCTACGAGCAGTACTTC
>-|-|TRBV5-6|12|TRBJ1-5
CASSLAQGPVHF
TGTGCCAGCAGCTTGGCCCAGGGGCCGGTGCATTTT
>-|-|TRBV4-3|15|TRBJ1-2
CASSQDIQEGYGYTF
TGCGCCAGCAGCCAAGACATTCAGGAGGGCTATGGCTACACCTTC
>-|-|TRBV6-1|12|TRBJ1-1
CASIWGGTEAFF
TGTGCCAGCATTTGGGGGGGCACTGAAGCTTTCTTT
>TRBD2|-|TRBV6-1|15|TRBJ2-7
CASSPWGLVPYEQYF
TGTGCCAGCAGCCCCTGGGGACTAGTTCCCTACGAGCAGTACTTC
>TRBD2|few|TRBV19|14|TRBJ2-7
CASSMASGSYEQYF
TGTGCCAGTAGTATGGCTAGCGGGAGCTACGAGCAGTACTTC
>TRBD2|once|TRBV9|15|TRBJ2-1
CASSPLLAGGREQFF
TGTGCCAGCAGCCCCTTGTTAGCGGGAGGGCGTGAGCAGTTCTTC
>-|-|TRBV9|17|TRBJ2-3
CASSGPSGEDGTDTQYF
TGTGCCAGCAGCGGACCCTCTGGGGAGGACGGCACAGATACGCAGTATTTT
>TRBD2|-|TRBV5-4|17|TRBJ2-7
CASSPGLAGGRDYEQYF
TGTGCCAGCAGCCCGGGACTAGCGGGAGGACGCGACTACGAGCAGTACTTC
>-|-|TRBV15|13|TRBJ2-5
CATSRDWGETQYF
TGTGCCACCAGCAGAGATTGGGGGGAGACCCAGTACTTC
>-|once|TRBV18|17|TRBJ2-7
CASSPPSNTGIWREQYF
TGTGCCAGCTCACCACCAAGTAACACAGGCATATGGCGCGAGCAGTACTTC
>-|-|TRBV7-9|16|TRBJ2-3
CASRHKGQGWADTQYF
TGTGCCAGCAGACATAAGGGCCAAGGGTGGGCAGATACGCAGTATTTT
>TRBD1|-|TRBV4-1|16|TRBJ1-2
CASSQDASGGSYGYTF
TGCGCCAGCAGCCAAGATGCCTCAGGGGGCTCCTATGGCTACACCTTC
>TRBD1|-|TRBV7-2|15|TRBJ1-5
CASSSRDSYNQPQHF
TGTGCCAGCAGCTCCCGGGACAGCTACAATCAGCCCCAGCATTTT
>-|-|TRBV5-6|14|TRBJ2-7
CASSLLDYSYEQYF
TGTGCCAGCAGCTTGCTTGACTACTCCTACGAGCAGTACTTC
>TRBD2|-|TRBV5-1|18|TRBJ2-1
CASSLPGLAPVRPHEQFF
TGCGCCAGCAGCTTACCGGGACTAGCCCCGGTTCGTCCCCATGAGCAGTTCTTC
>-|-|TRBV30|12|TRBJ1-1
CAWSVEFGEAFF
TGTGCCTGGAGTGTGGAGTTCGGTGAAGCTTTCTTT
>TRBD2|-|TRBV9|16|TRBJ2-4
CASSVGLAGPKNIQYF
TGTGCCAGCAGCGTAGGACTAGCGGGACCTAAAAACATTCAGTACTTC
>-|few|TRBV5-1|15|TRBJ1-3
CASSLGGSSGNTIYF
TGCGCCAGCAGCTTGGGCGGGAGCTCTGGAAACACCATATATTTT
>-|-|TRBV5-1|13|TRBJ2-7
CASSRTTDYEQYF
TGCGCCAGCAGTCGGACTACAGACTACGAGCAGTACTTC
>TRBD2|-|TRBV6-5|16|TRBJ2-1
CASSYSVAGVDGEQFF
TGTGCCAGCAGTTACTCGGTAGCGGGAGTAGATGGTGAGCAGTTCTTC
>-|-|TRBV21-1|17|TRBJ2-2
CASDPLGRGPNTGELFF
TGTGCCAGCGACCCGTTGGGGAGGGGGCCGAACACCGGGGAGCTGTTTTTT
>TRBD2|-|TRBV18|15|TRBJ2-3
CASSPTSGNGDTQYF
TGTGCCAGCTCACCAACAAGCGGGAATGGAGATACGCAGTATTTT
>-|-|TRBV2|14|TRBJ2-3
CASRAPIVTDTQYF
TGTGCCAGCAGAGCCCCGATAGTCACAGATACGCAGTATTTT
>-|-|TRBV9|14|TRBJ1-2
CASSVGTVGYGYTF
TGTGCCAGCAGCGTAGGGACGGTCGGATATGGCTACACCTTC
>-|-|TRBV7-2|19|TRBJ1-5
CASSQHRQTGARNNQPQHF
TGTGCCAGCAGCCAACACCGACAGACGGGGGCGCGAAACAATCAGCCCCAGCATTTT
>-|-|TRBV20-1|11|TRBJ2-7
CSAQRGREQYF
TGCAGTGCCCAAAGGGGCAGAGAGCAGTACTTC
>TRBD2|-|TRBV30|14|TRBJ2-7
CASPRTGGSGEQYF
TGTGCCTCGCCCCGAACGGGAGGGTCGGGCGAGCAGTACTTC
>-|-|TRBV27|12|TRBJ1-4
CASSPPKGKLFF
TGTGCCAGCAGTCCGCCGAAAGGAAAACTGTTTTTT
>-|few|TRBV30|11|TRBJ1-1
CAQKRDSEAFF
TGTGCTCAAAAACGGGACTCTGAAGCTTTCTTT
>TRBD1|-|TRBV10-3|15|TRBJ2-7
CAISSGTGLNYEQYF
TGTGCCATCAGTTCCGGGACAGGGCTTAACTACGAGCAGTACTTC